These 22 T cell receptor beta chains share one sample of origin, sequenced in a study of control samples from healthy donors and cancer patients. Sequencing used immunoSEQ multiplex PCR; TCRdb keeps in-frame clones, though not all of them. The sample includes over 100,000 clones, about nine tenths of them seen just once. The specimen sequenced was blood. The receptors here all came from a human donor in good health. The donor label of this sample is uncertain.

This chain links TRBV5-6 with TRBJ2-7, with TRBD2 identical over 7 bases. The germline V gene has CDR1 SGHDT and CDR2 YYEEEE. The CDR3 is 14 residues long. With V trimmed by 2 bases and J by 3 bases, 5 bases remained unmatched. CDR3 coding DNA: TGTGCCAGCAGCTTAGCTAGCGGTCTCTACGAGCAGTACTTC. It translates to CASSLASGLYEQYF.

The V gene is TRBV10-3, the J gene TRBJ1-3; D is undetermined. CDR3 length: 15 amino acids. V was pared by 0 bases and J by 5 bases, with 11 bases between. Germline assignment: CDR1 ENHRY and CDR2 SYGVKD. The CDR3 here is CAISESSSQRNTIYF. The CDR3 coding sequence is TGTGCCATCAGTGAGTCGAGCAGCCAGCGAAACACCATATATTTT.

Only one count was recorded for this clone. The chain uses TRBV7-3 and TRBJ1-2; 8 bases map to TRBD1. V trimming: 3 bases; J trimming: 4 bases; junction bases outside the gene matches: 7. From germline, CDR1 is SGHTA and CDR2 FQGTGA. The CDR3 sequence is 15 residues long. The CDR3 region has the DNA TGTGCCAGCAGCTTCCAACCCGGACAGGGCTATGGCTACACCTTC. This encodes CASSFQPGQGYGYTF.

CDR3 sequence reads: CASREQRGSGNTIYF. CDR3 coding DNA: TGTGCCAGCAGAGAACAGAGGGGTTCTGGAAACACCATATATTTT. V gene TRBV2 combines with J gene TRBJ1-3; perhaps TRBD1 as D (5 bases). Germline V CDR1 and CDR2: SNHLY, FYNNEI. V lost 6 bases and J 1 base, leaving 13 bases between the germline ends. CDR3 size: 15 residues. The full variable domain, completed using reference TRBV2 and TRBJ1-3, is EPEVTQTPSHQVTQMGQEVILRCVPISNHLYFYWYRQILGQKVEFLVSFYNNEISEKSEIFDDQFSVERPDGSNFTLKIRSTKLEDSAMYFCASREQRGSGNTIYFGEGSWLTVV.

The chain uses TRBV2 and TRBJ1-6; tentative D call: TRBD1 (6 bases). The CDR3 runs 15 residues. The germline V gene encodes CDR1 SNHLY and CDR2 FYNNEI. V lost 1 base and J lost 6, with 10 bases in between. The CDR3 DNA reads TGTGCCAGCAGTGAAGGGGGGGCGCGTAATTCACCCCTCCACTTT. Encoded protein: CASSEGGARNSPLHF. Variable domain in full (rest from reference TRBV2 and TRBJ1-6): EPEVTQTPSHQVTQMGQEVILRCVPISNHLYFYWYRQILGQKVEFLVSFYNNEISEKSEIFDDQFSVERPDGSNFTLKIRSTKLEDSAMYFCASSEGGARNSPLHFGNGTRLTVT.

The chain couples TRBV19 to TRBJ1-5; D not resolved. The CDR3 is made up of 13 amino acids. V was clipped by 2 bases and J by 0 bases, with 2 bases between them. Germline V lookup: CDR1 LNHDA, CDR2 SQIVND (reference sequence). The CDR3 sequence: CASSISSNQPQHF. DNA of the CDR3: TGTGCCAGTAGTATAAGTAGCAATCAGCCCCAGCATTTT.

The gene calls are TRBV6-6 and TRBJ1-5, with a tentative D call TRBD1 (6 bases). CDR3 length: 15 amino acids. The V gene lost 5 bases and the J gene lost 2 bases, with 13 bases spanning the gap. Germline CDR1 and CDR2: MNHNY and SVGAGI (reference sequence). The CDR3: CASSRTDWGNQPQHF. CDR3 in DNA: TGTGCCAGCAGTCGGACAGACTGGGGCAATCAGCCCCAGCATTTT.

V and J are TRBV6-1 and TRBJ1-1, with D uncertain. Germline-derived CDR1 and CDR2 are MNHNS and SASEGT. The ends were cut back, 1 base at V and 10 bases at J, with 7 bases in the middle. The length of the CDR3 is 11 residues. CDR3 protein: CASSEGAPAFF. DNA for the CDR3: TGTGCCAGCAGTGAAGGGGCTCCAGCTTTCTTT.

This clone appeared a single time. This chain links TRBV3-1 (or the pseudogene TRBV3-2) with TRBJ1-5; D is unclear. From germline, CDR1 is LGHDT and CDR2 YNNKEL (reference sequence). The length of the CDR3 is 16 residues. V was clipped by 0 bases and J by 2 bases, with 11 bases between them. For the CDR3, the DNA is TGTGCCAGCAGCCAAGACGGAGGGTCGCGCAATCAGCCCCAGCATTTT. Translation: CASSQDGGSRNQPQHF.

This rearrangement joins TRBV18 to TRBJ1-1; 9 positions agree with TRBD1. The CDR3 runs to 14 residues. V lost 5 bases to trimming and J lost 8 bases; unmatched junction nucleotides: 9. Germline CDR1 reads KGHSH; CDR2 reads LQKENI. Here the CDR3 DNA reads TGTGCCAGCTCATCAGGCGGGACAGGGAGGGAAGCTTTCTTT. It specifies CASSSGGTGREAFF. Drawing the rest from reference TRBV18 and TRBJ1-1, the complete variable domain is NAGVMQNPRHLVRRRGQEARLRCSPMKGHSHVYWYRQLPEEGLKFMVYLQKENIIDESGMPKERFSAEFPKEGPSILRIQQVVRGDSAAYFCASSSGGTGREAFFGQGTRLTVV.

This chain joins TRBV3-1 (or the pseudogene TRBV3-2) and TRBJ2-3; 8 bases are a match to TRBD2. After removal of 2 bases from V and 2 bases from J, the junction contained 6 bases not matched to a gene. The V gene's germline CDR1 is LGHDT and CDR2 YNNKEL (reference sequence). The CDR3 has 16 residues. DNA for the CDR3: TGTGCCAGCAGCCAACCCCTTAGCGGGGTCACAGATACGCAGTATTTT. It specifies CASSQPLSGVTDTQYF.

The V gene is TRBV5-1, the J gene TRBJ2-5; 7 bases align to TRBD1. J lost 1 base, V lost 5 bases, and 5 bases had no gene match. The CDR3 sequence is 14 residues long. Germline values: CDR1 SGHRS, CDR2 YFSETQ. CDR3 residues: CASRTGAVQETQYF. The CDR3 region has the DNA TGCGCCAGCAGAACAGGGGCTGTCCAAGAGACCCAGTACTTC. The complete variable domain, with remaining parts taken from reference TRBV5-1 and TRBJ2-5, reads KAGVTQTPRYLIKTRGQQVTLSCSPISGHRSVSWYQQTPGQGLQFLFEYFSETQRNKGNFPGRFSGRQFSNSRSEMNVSTLELGDSALYLCASRTGAVQETQYFGPGTRLLVL.

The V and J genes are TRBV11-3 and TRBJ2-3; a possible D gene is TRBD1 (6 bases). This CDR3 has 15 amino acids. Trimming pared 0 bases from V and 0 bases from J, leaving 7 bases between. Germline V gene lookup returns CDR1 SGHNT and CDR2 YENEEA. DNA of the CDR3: TGTGCCAGCAGCTTAGAAGGGACAAGCACAGATACGCAGTATTTT. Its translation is CASSLEGTSTDTQYF. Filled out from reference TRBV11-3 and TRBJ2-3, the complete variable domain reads EAGVVQSPRYKIIEKKQPVAFWCNPISGHNTLYWYLQNLGQGPELLIRYENEEAVDDSQLPKDRFSAERLKGVDSTLKIQPAELGDSAVYLCASSLEGTSTDTQYFGPGTRLTVL.

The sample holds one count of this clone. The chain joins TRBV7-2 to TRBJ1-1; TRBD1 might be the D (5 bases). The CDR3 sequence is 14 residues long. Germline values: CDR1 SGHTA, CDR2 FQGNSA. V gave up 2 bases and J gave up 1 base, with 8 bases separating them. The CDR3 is CASSLLGGNTEAFF. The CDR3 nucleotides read TGTGCCAGCAGCTTATTGGGGGGGAACACTGAAGCTTTCTTT.

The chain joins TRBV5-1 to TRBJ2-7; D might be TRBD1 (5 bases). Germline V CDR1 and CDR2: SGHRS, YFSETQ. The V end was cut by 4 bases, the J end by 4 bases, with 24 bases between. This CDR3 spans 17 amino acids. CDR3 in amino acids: CASSELHQGPRSYEQYF. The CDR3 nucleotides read TGCGCCAGCAGCGAATTGCACCAGGGTCCGAGATCGTACGAGCAGTACTTC.

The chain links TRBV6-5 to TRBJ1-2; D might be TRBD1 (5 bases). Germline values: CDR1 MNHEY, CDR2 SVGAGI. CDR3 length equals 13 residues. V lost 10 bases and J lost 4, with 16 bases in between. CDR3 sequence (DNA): TGTGCCACCACTTGGGAGGGACTCTATGGCTACACCTTC. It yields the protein CATTWEGLYGYTF.

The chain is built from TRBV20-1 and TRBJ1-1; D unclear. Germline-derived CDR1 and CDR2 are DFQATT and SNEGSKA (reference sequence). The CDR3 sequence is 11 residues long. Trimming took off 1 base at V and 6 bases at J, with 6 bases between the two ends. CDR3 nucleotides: TGCAGTGCTAGAGGTTCCTCTGAAGCTTTCTTT. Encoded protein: CSARGSSEAFF.

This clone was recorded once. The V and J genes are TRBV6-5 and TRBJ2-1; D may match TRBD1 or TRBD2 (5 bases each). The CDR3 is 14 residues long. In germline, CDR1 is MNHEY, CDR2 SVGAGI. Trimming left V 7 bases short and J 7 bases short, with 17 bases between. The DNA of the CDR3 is TGTGCCAGCAAGAGGGACGGCCCTTTAAATGAGCAGTTCTTC. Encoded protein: CASKRDGPLNEQFF.

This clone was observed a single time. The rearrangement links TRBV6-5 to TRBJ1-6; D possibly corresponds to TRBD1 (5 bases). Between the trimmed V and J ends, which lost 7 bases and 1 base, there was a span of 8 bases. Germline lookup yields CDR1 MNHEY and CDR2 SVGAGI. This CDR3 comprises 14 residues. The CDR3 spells CASNGGSYNSPLHF. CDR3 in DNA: TGTGCCAGCAATGGGGGATCCTATAATTCACCCCTCCACTTT.

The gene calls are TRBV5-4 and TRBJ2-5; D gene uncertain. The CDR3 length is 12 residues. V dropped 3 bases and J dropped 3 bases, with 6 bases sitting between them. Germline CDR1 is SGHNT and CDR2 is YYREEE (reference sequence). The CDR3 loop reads CASSYPKETQYF. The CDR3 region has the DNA TGTGCCAGCAGCTACCCGAAAGAGACCCAGTACTTC.

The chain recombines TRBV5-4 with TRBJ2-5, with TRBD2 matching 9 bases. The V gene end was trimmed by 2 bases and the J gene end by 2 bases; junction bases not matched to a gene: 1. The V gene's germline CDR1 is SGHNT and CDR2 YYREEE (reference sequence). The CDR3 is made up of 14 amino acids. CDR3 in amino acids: CASSFAGGQETQYF. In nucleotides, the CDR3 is TGTGCCAGCAGCTTTGCGGGGGGGCAAGAGACCCAGTACTTC.

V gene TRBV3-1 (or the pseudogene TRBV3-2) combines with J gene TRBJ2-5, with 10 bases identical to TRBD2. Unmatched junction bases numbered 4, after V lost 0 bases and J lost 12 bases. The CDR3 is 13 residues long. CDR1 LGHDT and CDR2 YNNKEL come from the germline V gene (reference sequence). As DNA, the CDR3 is TGTGCCAGCAGCCAAGATCCCCTAGCGGGGGAGTACTTC. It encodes CASSQDPLAGEYF.